Each of the 18 T cell receptor beta chains below was sequenced from the same sample in a study of shared clonotypes between healthy human individuals. In the naive CD8 group, cells lacked CD45RO and were positively selected for CCR7, so terminally differentiated effector memory CD45RA+ cells were left out. The method was immunoSEQ multiplex PCR; TCRdb's version includes in-frame clones alone and lacks a portion of them. Of more than 2 million clones listed, 93% were seen once; the top ten hold roughly 1.7%. Sequencing was done on a sample of naive CD8+ T cells from PBMCs. These receptors were collected from a man in his late teens or twenties in good health. Some clones in this sample may be carry-over from other donors' samples.

The chain links TRBV28 to TRBJ1-5; possible D gene TRBD1, 6 bases. Trimming left V 3 bases short and J 6 bases short, with 12 bases between. This CDR3 is 14 amino acids long. Germline CDR1 MDHEN, CDR2 SYDVKM. CDR3 in amino acids: CASSFLGGTQPQHF. CDR3 DNA: TGTGCCAGCAGTTTTTTGGGGGGCACTCAGCCCCAGCATTTT. Full variable domain (outside the CDR3, taken from reference TRBV28 and TRBJ1-5): DVKVTQSSRYLVKRTGEKVFLECVQDMDHENMFWYRQDPGLGLRLIYFSYDVKMKEKGDIPEGYSVSREKKERFSLILESASTNQTSMYLCASSFLGGTQPQHFGDGTRLSIL.

V is TRBV5-6 and J is TRBJ2-7; 8 nucleotides agree with TRBD1. J lost 5 bases, V lost 0 bases, and 4 bases had no gene match. This CDR3 is built from 14 residues. Germline CDR1 reads SGHDT; CDR2 reads YYEEEE. The CDR3 reads CASSLGRGRNEQYF. The CDR3 DNA follows: TGTGCCAGCAGCTTGGGCAGGGGGCGGAACGAGCAGTACTTC.

The chain joins TRBV13 to TRBJ2-1; D not resolved. Germline values: CDR1 PRHDT, CDR2 FYEKMQ (reference sequence). This CDR3 is built from 11 residues. V was shortened by 3 bases and J by 8 bases, with 5 bases between the two germline ends. DNA of the CDR3: TGTGCCAGCAGCTTTAGGGATGAGCAGTTCTTC. Protein: CASSFRDEQFF.

To note about this clone: This CDR3 is also generated by other DNA sequences in the sample. The chain is built from TRBV6-5 and TRBJ1-5; TRBD1 matches 10 bases. The CDR3 contains 14 residues. The J segment lost 4 bases and the V segment lost 6 bases, leaving 3 bases of the junction unmatched. Germline-derived CDR1 and CDR2 are MNHEY and SVGAGI. CDR3 bases: TGTGCCAGCAGGCCGGGACAGGGGAATCAGCCCCAGCATTTT. Translation: CASRPGQGNQPQHF.

The rearrangement links TRBV7-8 to TRBJ2-3; TRBD1 aligns across 7 bases. This CDR3 region has 16 residues. V lost 4 bases to trimming and J lost 1 base; unmatched junction nucleotides: 8. From germline, CDR1 is SGHVS and CDR2 FQNEAQ. The CDR3 DNA follows: TGTGCCAGCAGCTCACCCATCGGGACAGGCACAGATACGCAGTATTTT. The encoded protein is CASSSPIGTGTDTQYF.

The V and J genes are TRBV14 and TRBJ1-1; D is undetermined. The germline V and J ends were trimmed by 0 bases and 11 bases, with 25 bases remaining between them. CDR1 is SGHDN and CDR2 is FVKESK in the germline V gene. This CDR3 spans 17 amino acids. Here the CDR3 DNA reads TGTGCCAGCAGCCAAGATGTGACGGGGAGAAGACCTGCTTCCGCTTTCTTT. As protein: CASSQDVTGRRPASAFF.

The chain carries TRBV6-6 and TRBJ2-5, with D perhaps assigned TRBD1 or TRBD2 (5 bases each). The CDR3 runs 15 residues. Germline assignment: CDR1 MNHNY and CDR2 SVGAGI (reference sequence). The germline V and J ends were trimmed by 2 bases and 2 bases, with 12 bases remaining between them. The CDR3 spells CASSYAPGPQETQYF. The DNA for the CDR3 is TGTGCCAGCAGTTACGCTCCGGGACCACAAGAGACCCAGTACTTC.

The J gene is TRBJ1-3, the V gene TRBV28; the D gene is possibly TRBD1 (5 bases). V shed 6 bases and J shed 0 bases, with 18 bases lying between them. The germline V gene encodes CDR1 MDHEN and CDR2 SYDVKM. The CDR3 spans 17 residues. CDR3 DNA: TGTGCCAGCAGCGAAAGCCCCGGGACGGACTCTGGAAACACCATATATTTT. Protein sequence: CASSESPGTDSGNTIYF.

This chain links TRBV27 with TRBJ1-5; D might be TRBD1 (6 bases). The CDR3 loop spans 14 amino acids. The germline V gene encodes CDR1 MNHEY and CDR2 SMNVEV (reference sequence). V gave up 9 bases and J gave up 0 bases, with 12 bases separating them. The CDR3 region is CASNVQGSNQPQHF. The CDR3 bases are TGTGCCAGTAATGTACAGGGTAGCAATCAGCCCCAGCATTTT.

This chain links TRBV6-5 with TRBJ1-1; D is unresolved. V was trimmed by 7 bases and J by 4 bases, leaving 7 bases between them. Germline V CDR1 and CDR2: MNHEY, SVGAGI. The CDR3 is made up of 11 amino acids. The CDR3 protein is CASNKGTEAFF. The CDR3, as DNA: TGTGCCAGCAACAAGGGCACTGAAGCTTTCTTT.

The rearrangement joins TRBV6-6 to TRBJ2-5; D might be TRBD1 (5 bases). Germline V gives CDR1 MNHNY, CDR2 SVGAGI (reference sequence). The V gene lost 8 bases and the J gene lost 2 bases, with 18 bases spanning the gap. The CDR3 is 15 residues long. The CDR3 reads CASAGRAEPQETQYF. CDR3 DNA sequence: TGTGCCAGCGCTGGCAGGGCAGAACCACAAGAGACCCAGTACTTC.

This chain joins TRBV27 and TRBJ2-6, with 7 bases matching TRBD2. Germline V gene data show CDR1 as MNHEY and CDR2 as SMNVEV (reference sequence). V shed 5 bases and J 2 bases; nucleotides not matched to a gene: 6. This CDR3 is built from 16 residues. The CDR3 DNA is TGTGCCAGCAGTCCCCTGGGAGGGGCTGGGGCCAACGTCCTGACTTTC. Its translation: CASSPLGGAGANVLTF.

V gene TRBV7-2 combines with J gene TRBJ2-1; 8 nucleotides align to TRBD2. The junction had 13 bases not matched to a gene; V was cut back by 4 bases and J by 11 bases. The CDR3 is made up of 15 amino acids. CDR1 SGHTA and CDR2 FQGNSA come from the germline V gene. The CDR3 bases are TGTGCCAGCAGCTCCCGGCTAGCGGGTGGGCCCCAGCAGTTCTTC. It specifies CASSSRLAGGPQQFF.

The chain is built from TRBV4-2 and TRBJ1-1; D possibly corresponds to TRBD1 (6 bases). Germline CDR1 is LGHNA and CDR2 is YNFKEQ. The CDR3 spans 15 residues. Trimming took 1 base from V and 3 from J, leaving 12 bases between them. CDR3 DNA sequence: TGTGCCAGCAGCCAAGGCAGGGGTGAGGACACTGAAGCTTTCTTT. Translated, it gives CASSQGRGEDTEAFF.

The rearrangement uses TRBV11-2 and TRBJ2-5, with 13 positions matching TRBD2. The J segment lost 7 bases and the V segment lost 5 bases, leaving 10 bases of the junction unmatched. CDR3 length: 16 residues. Germline V gene sequence: CDR1 SGHAT, CDR2 FQNNGV. CDR3 sequence reads: CASSIGTSGASGTQYF. DNA for the CDR3: TGTGCCAGCAGCATCGGGACTAGCGGGGCCTCGGGGACCCAGTACTTC.

This chain uses TRBV13 with TRBJ2-7; unclear D gene. In germline, CDR1 is PRHDT, CDR2 FYEKMQ (reference sequence). The V end lost 4 bases, the J end lost 3 bases, and 10 bases lay between the germline ends. This CDR3 has 13 residues. The CDR3: CASSSKLDYEQYF. The DNA of the CDR3 is TGTGCCAGCAGCTCAAAACTGGACTACGAGCAGTACTTC.

This chain links TRBV7-3 with TRBJ2-1; weak D call: TRBD2 (5 bases). The germline V gene encodes CDR1 SGHTA and CDR2 FQGTGA. The CDR3 is made up of 16 amino acids. V lost 0 bases to trimming and J lost 2 bases, with 11 bases between them. The CDR3 DNA reads as TGTGCCAGCAGCTTAACTGTCCGGGGAACCTACAATGAGCAGTTCTTC. Protein product: CASSLTVRGTYNEQFF.

The sample holds a few counts of this clone. The chain is built from TRBV7-9 and TRBJ2-1, with 7 bases fitting TRBD2. Germline V CDR1 and CDR2: SEHNR, FQNEAQ (reference sequence). This CDR3 comprises 15 residues. V lost 5 bases and J lost 4; bases outside the gene matches: 8. In nucleotides, the CDR3 is TGTGCCAGCAGCCACGGGACTATGGCGTACAATGAGCAGTTCTTC. Amino acid sequence: CASSHGTMAYNEQFF. The entire variable domain, with the rest obtained from reference TRBV7-9 and TRBJ2-1, is as follows: DTGVSQNPRHKITKRGQNVTFRCDPISEHNRLYWYRQTLGQGPEFLTYFQNEAQLEKSRLLSDRFSAERPKGSFSTLEIQRTEQGDSAMYLCASSHGTMAYNEQFFGPGTRLTVL.